This passage covers 7 T cell receptor beta chains from one sample sequenced in a study of blood T cells in healthy people across ages. With a J-beta primer mix and a sample-barcoded 5' primer, a second PCR ran about 6 to 11 cycles. In TCRdb, the 5' RACE reads were re-called with MiXCR into one record per CDR3 protein. This sample has roughly 1.9 million distinct CDR3 sequences; about two fifths occur once, and the top ten carry 23%. The sample consisted of blood. The receptors shown here come from a human donor in good health.

This clonotype was detected a few times. The V gene is TRBV27, the J gene TRBJ1-2; D uncertain. The CDR3 length is 13 residues. Trimming took off 2 bases at V and 7 bases at J, with 11 bases between the two ends. CDR1 is MNHEY and CDR2 is SMNVEV in the germline V gene (reference sequence). The chain's CDR3 is CASSLTAYCGYTF. The CDR3 DNA reads as TGTGCCAGCAGTTTAACAGCCTACTGTGGCTACACCTTC.

This clonotype has only one observation. One end of the junction does not line up with germline, which may come from a read error. The genes are TRBV7-9 and TRBJ2-7; 9 bases match TRBD1. Looked up from germline, CDR1 is SEHNR and CDR2 is FQNEAQ (reference sequence). The CDR3 spans 14 residues. Written as DNA, the CDR3 is TGCGCCAGCACCGGGACAGGGAAGGTCGACGAGCAGTACTTC. This codes for CASTGTGKVDEQYF. Variable domain in full (rest from reference TRBV7-9 and TRBJ2-7): DTGVSQNPRHKITKRGQNVTFRCDPISEHNRLYWYRQTLGQGPEFLTYFQNEAQLEKSRLLSDRFSAERPKGSFSTLEIQRTEQGDSAMYLCASTGTGKVDEQYFGPGTRLTVT.

This sequence joins TRBV7-9 and TRBJ1-5; D is undetermined. Germline assignment: CDR1 SEHNR and CDR2 FQNEAQ (reference sequence). The CDR3 has 14 residues. Trimming removed 5 bases from V and 5 bases from J, with 13 bases in between. The CDR3 protein is CASSPVDNDQPQHF. Written as DNA, the CDR3 is TGTGCCAGCAGCCCCGTTGACAACGATCAGCCCCAGCATTTT.

This clonotype was seen only a few times. V usage is TRBV6-6 and J usage is TRBJ1-2; 7 nucleotides match TRBD1. The CDR3 contains 13 residues. Germline assignment: CDR1 MNHNY and CDR2 SVGAGI (reference sequence). V was clipped by 2 bases and J by 8 bases; unmatched bases: 5. The DNA for the CDR3 is TGTGCCAGCAGTTACCCCGGGACAGCCGGCTACACCTTC. This codes for CASSYPGTAGYTF.

The table lists this clonotype with a few counts. CDR3 nucleotides: TGTGCCAGCAGCTTAAGCCCGCCAGGCACTGGGGCCAACGTCCTGACTTTC. Amino acid sequence: CASSLSPPGTGANVLTF. V is TRBV7-3 and J is TRBJ2-6, with unresolved D. Looked up from germline, CDR1 is SGHTA and CDR2 is FQGTGA. Trimming removed 1 base from V and 2 bases from J, with 12 bases in between. The CDR3 covers 17 residues.

The V and J genes are TRBV7-9 and TRBJ2-3; a weak D match, TRBD2 (7 bases). With 6 bases removed from V and 4 bases from J, the gap between germline ends came to 20 bases. Germline values: CDR1 SEHNR, CDR2 FQNEAQ (reference sequence). The CDR3 extends over 16 amino acids. The CDR3: CASSRGGGASADTQYF. Written as DNA, the CDR3 is TGTGCCAGCAGTCGCGGAGGGGGGGCGTCGGCAGATACGCAGTATTTT.

This clonotype was seen only a few times. This chain connects TRBV29-1 to TRBJ1-1; 7 nucleotides align to TRBD1. CDR1 and CDR2 (germline): SQVTM, ANQGSEA. The V segment lost 5 bases and the J segment 5 bases; nucleotides outside the gene matches: 8. The CDR3 loop spans 13 amino acids. CDR3 sequence (DNA): TGCAGCGTTTTGGACAGGCCACTTACTGAAGCTTTCTTT. Protein product: CSVLDRPLTEAFF.